The clone carrying this T cell receptor beta chain was detected a few times. This sample is drawn from a study of T-cell reconstitution after alpha-beta-depleted transplantation in children. The authors prepared the TCRbeta library with unique molecular identifiers. Using its own MiXCR run on the PCR reads, TCRdb lists one record per CDR3 protein. The sample consists of approximately 390,000 distinct CDR3 sequences, 9.5% to 13% of them appearing once. The CDR3 sequence is 13 residues long. Germline V CDR1 and CDR2: SGHRS, YFSETQ. The V gene lost 2 bases and the J gene lost 8 bases, with 13 bases spanning the gap.

The J gene is TRBJ1-2, the V gene TRBV5-1; D possibly corresponds to TRBD1 (5 bases). This sequence was found in a human donor who donated a stem cell graft to a child with acute myeloid leukemia. The sample in question was PBMCs from the stem cell graft donor, obtained from the stem cell graft. The CDR3 bases are TGCGCCAGCAGCTTTCAGGGAGACGGCGGCTACACCTTC. Encoded protein: CASSFQGDGGYTF. Drawing the rest from reference TRBV5-1 and TRBJ1-2, the complete variable domain is KAGVTQTPRYLIKTRGQQVTLSCSPISGHRSVSWYQQTPGQGLQFLFEYFSETQRNKGNFPGRFSGRQFSNSRSEMNVSTLELGDSALYLCASSFQGDGGYTFGSGTRLTVV.